Reported below is one T cell receptor beta chain. Its antigen is as yet unknown. This entry belongs to a study of a mutant IDH1 vaccine in newly diagnosed glioma. Turning to the study itself: The initiation of vaccination occurred 4-6 weeks after radiotherapy alone, or with temozolomide cycles. Week 35 held visit V12, while week 47 held visit V13. Pretreatment consisted of radiotherapy, temozolomide, or both, with most receiving both.

CDR1 and CDR2 from the germline V gene are MNHNS and SASEGT. V lost 0 bases to trimming and J lost 3 bases, with 15 bases between them. The CDR3 contains 17 residues. Clones were sequenced by immunoSEQ multiplex PCR, and TCRdb holds only the in-frame ones, with some missing. The sample contains tens of thousands of clones, about 92% of which appear only once. The time point here: week 47, end of study. With topical imiquimod, each dose of the vaccine consisted of 300 ug of mutant IDH1 20-mer peptide. Patients received eight vaccinations in weeks 1, 3, 5, 7, 11, 15, 19, 23. The sequencing used PBMCs, collected from a glioma patient whose treatment included an IDH1 peptide vaccine. The TCR comes from a man aged 35 to 55 with glioma. This chain joins TRBV6-1 and TRBJ1-5; maybe TRBD1 (6 bases). CDR3 amino acids: CASSEAGGLPPNQPQHF. The DNA of the CDR3 is TGTGCCAGCAGTGAAGCGGGGGGCCTACCCCCCAATCAGCCCCAGCATTTT.